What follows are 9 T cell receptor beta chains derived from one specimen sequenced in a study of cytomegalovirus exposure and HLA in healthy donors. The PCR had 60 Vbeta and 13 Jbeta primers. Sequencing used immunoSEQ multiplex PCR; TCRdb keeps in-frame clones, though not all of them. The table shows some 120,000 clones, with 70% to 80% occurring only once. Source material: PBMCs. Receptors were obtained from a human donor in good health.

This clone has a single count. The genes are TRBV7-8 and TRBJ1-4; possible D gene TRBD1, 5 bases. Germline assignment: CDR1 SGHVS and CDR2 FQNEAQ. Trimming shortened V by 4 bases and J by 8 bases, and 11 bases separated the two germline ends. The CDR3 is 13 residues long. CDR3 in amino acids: CASSWGLGEKLFF. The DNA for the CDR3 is TGTGCCAGCAGCTGGGGCCTGGGCGAAAAACTGTTTTTT.

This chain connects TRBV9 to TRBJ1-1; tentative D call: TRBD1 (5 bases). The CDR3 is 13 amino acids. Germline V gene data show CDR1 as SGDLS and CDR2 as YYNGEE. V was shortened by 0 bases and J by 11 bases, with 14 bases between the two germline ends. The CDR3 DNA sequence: TGTGCCAGCAGCGTAGCGCCGGCAGGGCGGGCTTTCTTT. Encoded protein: CASSVAPAGRAFF.

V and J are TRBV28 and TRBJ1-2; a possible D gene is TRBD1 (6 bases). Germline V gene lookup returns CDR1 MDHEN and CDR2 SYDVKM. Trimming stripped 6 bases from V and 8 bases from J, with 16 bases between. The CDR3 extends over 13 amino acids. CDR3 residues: CASSPGQLRGYTF. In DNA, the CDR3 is TGTGCCAGCAGCCCCGGACAGCTTCGGGGCTACACCTTC.

CDR3 nucleotides: TGTGCCAGCAGCCCACGAGCCGCGGACTCCTACGAGCAGTACTTC. This codes for CASSPRAADSYEQYF. The chain is built from TRBV7-2 and TRBJ2-7; D remains ambiguous. Trimming removed 5 bases at V and 0 bases at J, with 14 bases between. There are 15 residues in the CDR3. CDR1 and CDR2 (germline): SGHTA, FQGNSA.

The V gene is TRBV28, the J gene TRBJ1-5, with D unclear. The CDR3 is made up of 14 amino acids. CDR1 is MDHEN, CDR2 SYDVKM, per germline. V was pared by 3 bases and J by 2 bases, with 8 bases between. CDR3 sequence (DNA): TGTGCCAGCAGTTTGGCAATCGGCAATCAGCCCCAGCATTTT. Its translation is CASSLAIGNQPQHF.

The CDR3 reads CASSYAGVASYNEQFF. CDR3 in DNA: TGTGCCAGCAGTTATGCGGGAGTTGCGTCCTACAATGAGCAGTTCTTC. The chain joins TRBV6-6 to TRBJ2-1, with 7 nucleotides matching TRBD2. The CDR3 covers 16 residues. CDR1 MNHNY and CDR2 SVGAGI come from the germline V gene (reference sequence). J lost 1 base, V lost 3 bases, and 6 bases had no gene match.

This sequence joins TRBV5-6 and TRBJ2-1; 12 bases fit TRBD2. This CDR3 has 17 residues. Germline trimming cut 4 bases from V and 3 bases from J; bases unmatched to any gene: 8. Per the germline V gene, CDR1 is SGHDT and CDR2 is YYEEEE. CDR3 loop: CASSPEGTSGFYNEQFF. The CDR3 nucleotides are TGTGCCAGCAGCCCGGAAGGGACTAGCGGGTTCTACAATGAGCAGTTCTTC.

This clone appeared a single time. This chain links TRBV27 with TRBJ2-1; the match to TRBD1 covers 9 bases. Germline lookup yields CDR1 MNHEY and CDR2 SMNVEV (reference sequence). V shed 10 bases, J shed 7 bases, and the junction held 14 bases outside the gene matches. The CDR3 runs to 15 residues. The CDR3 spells CATRSAGQGGNEQFF. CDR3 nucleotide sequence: TGTGCCACCAGATCGGCGGGACAGGGTGGTAATGAGCAGTTCTTC.

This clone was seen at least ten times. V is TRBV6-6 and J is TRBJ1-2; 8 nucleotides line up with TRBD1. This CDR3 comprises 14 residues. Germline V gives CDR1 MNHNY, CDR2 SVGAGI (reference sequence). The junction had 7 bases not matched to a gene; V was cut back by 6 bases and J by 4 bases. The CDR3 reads CASSSDRAAYGYTF. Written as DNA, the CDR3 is TGTGCCAGCAGCTCGGACAGGGCGGCCTATGGCTACACCTTC.